This T cell receptor beta chain was identified in a study of neoadjuvant anti-PD-1 for oral cavity cancer. General study findings and limits: Non-responders to neoadjuvant nivolumab had significantly more clonal PBMC T cells than responders.

The CDR3 has 16 residues. The germline V gene has CDR1 SGHRS and CDR2 YFSETQ. Trimming stripped 2 bases from V and 3 bases from J, with 16 bases between. Using immunoSEQ multiplex PCR, the repertoire was profiled, and TCRdb retains in-frame clones only, with some absent. The sample contains fewer than 20,000 clones, about 70% of which appear only once. Details on this clone: What it binds is unknown.

Blood cells were analyzed directly, without culture or expansion. The TCR comes from a person aged 35-79 years with oral cavity squamous cell carcinoma. The source was PBMCs, collected before nivolumab (anti-PD-1) treatment. The chain carries TRBV5-1 and TRBJ2-3; D is perhaps TRBD1 (5 bases). The CDR3 nucleotides read TGCGCCAGCAGCTTTTCTCGAGTGCCAGGGACAGATACGCAGTATTTT. It codes for CASSFSRVPGTDTQYF.